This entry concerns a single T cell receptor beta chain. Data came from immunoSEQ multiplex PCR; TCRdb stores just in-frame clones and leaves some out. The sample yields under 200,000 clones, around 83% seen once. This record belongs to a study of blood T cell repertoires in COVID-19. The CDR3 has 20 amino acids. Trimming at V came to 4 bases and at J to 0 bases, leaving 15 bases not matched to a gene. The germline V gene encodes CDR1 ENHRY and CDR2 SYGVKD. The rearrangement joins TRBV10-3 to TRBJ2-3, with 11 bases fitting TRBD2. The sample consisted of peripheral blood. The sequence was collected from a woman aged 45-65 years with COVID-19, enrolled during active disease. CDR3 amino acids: CAISVIVLAGGRGSTDTQYF. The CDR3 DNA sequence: TGTGCCATCAGTGTTATAGTTCTAGCGGGGGGCCGCGGGAGCACAGATACGCAGTATTTT.